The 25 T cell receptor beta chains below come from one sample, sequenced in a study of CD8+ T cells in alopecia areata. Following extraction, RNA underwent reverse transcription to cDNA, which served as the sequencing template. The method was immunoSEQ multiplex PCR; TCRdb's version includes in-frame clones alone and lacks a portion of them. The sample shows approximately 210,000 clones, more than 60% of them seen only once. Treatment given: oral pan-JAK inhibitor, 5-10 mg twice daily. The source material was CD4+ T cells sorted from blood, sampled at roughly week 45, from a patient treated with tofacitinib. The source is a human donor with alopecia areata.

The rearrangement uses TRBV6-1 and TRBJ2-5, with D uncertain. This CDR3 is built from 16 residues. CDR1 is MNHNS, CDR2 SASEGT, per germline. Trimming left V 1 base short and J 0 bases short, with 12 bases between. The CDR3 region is CASSEGLRANQETQYF. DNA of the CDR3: TGTGCCAGCAGTGAAGGGTTAAGGGCAAACCAAGAGACCCAGTACTTC.

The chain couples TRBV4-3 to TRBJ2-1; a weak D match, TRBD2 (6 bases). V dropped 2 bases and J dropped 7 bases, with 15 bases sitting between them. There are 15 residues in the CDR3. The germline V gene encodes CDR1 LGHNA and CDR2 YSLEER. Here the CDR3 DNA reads TGCGCCAGCAGCCAATGGGGCCAGCGGGTGAATGAGCAGTTCTTC. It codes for CASSQWGQRVNEQFF.

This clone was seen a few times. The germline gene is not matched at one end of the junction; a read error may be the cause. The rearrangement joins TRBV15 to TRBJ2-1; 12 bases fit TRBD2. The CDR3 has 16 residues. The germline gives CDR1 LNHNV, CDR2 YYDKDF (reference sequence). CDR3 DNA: TGTGCCACCAGCAGAGATCGCGTCCTAGCGGGGGGGACCCACGTCTTC. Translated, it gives CATSRDRVLAGGTHVF.

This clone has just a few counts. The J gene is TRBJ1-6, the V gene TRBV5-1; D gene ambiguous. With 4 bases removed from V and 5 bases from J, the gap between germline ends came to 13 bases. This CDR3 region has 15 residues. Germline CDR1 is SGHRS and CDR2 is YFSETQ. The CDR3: CASSPVAGDNSPLHF. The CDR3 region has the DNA TGCGCCAGCAGCCCGGTGGCAGGAGATAATTCACCCCTCCACTTT.

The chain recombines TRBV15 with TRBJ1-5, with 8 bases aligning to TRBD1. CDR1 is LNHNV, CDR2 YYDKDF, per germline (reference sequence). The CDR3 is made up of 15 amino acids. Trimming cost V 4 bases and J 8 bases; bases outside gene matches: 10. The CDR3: CATSTVKTGVEPQHF. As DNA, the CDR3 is TGTGCCACCAGCACCGTAAAGACAGGGGTTGAGCCCCAGCATTTT. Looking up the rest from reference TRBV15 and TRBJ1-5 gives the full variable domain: DAMVIQNPRYQVTQFGKPVTLSCSQTLNHNVMYWYQQKSSQAPKLLFHYYDKDFNNEADTPDNFQSRRPNTSFCFLDIRSPGLGDTAMYLCATSTVKTGVEPQHFGDGTRLSIL.

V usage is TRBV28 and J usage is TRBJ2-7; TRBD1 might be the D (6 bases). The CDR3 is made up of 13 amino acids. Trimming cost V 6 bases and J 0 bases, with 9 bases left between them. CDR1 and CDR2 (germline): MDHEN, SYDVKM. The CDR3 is CASRRGGSYEQYF. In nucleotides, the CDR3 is TGTGCCAGCAGGAGAGGGGGCTCCTACGAGCAGTACTTC.

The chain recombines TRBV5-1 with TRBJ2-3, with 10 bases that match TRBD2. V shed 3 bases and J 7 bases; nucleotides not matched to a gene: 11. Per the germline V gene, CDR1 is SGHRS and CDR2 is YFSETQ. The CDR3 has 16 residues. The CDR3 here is CASSSTLAGVPNTQYF. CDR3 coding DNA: TGCGCCAGCAGCTCCACCCTAGCGGGGGTCCCCAATACGCAGTATTTT.

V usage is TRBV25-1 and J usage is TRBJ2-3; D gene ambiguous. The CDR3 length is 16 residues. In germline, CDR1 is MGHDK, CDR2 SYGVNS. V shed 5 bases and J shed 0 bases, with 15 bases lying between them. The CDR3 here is CASSPSFLSSTDTQYF. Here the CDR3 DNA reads TGTGCCAGCAGTCCCTCATTTCTTTCTAGCACAGATACGCAGTATTTT.

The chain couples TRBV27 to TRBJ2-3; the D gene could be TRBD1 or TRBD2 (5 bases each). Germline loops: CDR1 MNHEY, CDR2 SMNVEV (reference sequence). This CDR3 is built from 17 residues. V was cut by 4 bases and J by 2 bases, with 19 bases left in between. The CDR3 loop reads CASSSASVGDVTDTQYF. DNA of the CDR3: TGTGCCAGCAGTTCTGCGTCCGTGGGGGATGTCACAGATACGCAGTATTTT.

The CDR3 spells CASGQAGAGEQYF. In DNA form, the CDR3 reads TGTGCCAGTGGCCAAGCGGGCGCCGGCGAGCAGTACTTC. The V gene is TRBV19, the J gene TRBJ2-7, with TRBD2 as a possible D gene (6 bases). From germline, CDR1 is LNHDA and CDR2 SQIVND (reference sequence). The V gene lost 8 bases and the J gene lost 6 bases, with 17 bases spanning the gap. This CDR3 is built from 13 residues.

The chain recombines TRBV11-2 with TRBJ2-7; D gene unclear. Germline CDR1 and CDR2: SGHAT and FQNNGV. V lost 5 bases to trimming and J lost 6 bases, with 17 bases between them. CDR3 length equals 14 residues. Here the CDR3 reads CASSPFSPTSEQYF. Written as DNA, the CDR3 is TGTGCCAGCAGCCCCTTTTCGCCCACCTCCGAGCAGTACTTC.

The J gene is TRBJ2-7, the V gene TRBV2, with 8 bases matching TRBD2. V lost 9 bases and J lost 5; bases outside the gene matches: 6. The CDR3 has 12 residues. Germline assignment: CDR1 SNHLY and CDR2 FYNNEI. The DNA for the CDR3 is TGTGCCAGTGAACCGGGGGGGAACGAGCAGTACTTC. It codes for CASEPGGNEQYF.

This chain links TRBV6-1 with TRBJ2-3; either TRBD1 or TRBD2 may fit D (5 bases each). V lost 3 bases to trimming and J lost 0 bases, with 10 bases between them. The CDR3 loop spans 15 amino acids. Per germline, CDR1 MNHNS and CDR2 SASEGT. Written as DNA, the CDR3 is TGTGCCAGCAGTGAGGGGGTAGGGAGCACAGATACGCAGTATTTT. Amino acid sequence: CASSEGVGSTDTQYF.

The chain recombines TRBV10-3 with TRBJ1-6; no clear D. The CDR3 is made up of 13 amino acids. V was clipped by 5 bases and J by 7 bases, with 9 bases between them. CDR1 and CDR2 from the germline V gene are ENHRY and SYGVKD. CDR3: CAISPTANSPLHF. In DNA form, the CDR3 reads TGTGCCATCAGTCCAACCGCGAATTCACCCCTCCACTTT.

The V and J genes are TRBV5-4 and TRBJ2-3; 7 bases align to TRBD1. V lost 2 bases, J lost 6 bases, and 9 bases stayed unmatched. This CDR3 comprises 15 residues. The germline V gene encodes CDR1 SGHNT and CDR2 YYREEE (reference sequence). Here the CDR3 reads CASSFRTQGKDTQYF. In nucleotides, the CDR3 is TGTGCCAGCAGCTTCCGAACACAGGGGAAGGATACGCAGTATTTT.

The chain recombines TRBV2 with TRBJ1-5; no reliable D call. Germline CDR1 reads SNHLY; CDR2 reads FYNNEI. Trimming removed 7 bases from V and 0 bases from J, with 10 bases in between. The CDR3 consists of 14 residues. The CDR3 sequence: CASNGPNSNQPQHF. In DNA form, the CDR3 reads TGTGCCAGCAATGGGCCGAATAGCAATCAGCCCCAGCATTTT.

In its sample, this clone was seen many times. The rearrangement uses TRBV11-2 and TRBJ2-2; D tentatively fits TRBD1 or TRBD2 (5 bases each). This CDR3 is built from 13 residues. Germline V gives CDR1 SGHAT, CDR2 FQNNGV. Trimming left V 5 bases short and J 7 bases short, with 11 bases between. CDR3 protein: CASSVVRGGELFF. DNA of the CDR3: TGTGCCAGCAGCGTCGTGAGGGGCGGGGAGCTGTTTTTT.

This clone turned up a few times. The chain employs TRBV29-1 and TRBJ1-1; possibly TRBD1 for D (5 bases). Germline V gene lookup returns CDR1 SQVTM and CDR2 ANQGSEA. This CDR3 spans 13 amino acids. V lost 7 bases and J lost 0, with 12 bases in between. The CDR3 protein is CSAAGRMNTEAFF. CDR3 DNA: TGCAGCGCTGCGGGACGGATGAACACTGAAGCTTTCTTT.

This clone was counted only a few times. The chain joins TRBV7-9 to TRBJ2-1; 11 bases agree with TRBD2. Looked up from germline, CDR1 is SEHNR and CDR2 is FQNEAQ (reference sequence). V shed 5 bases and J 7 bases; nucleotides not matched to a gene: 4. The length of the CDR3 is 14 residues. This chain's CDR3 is CASSPLAGVNEQFF. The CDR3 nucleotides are TGTGCCAGCAGCCCACTAGCGGGGGTAAATGAGCAGTTCTTC.

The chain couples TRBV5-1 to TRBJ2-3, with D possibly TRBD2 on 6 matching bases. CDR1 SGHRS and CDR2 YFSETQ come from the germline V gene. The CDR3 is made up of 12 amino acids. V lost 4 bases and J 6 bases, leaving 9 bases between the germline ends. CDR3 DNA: TGCGCCAGCAGCCTCACTAGCGATACGCAGTATTTT. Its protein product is CASSLTSDTQYF.

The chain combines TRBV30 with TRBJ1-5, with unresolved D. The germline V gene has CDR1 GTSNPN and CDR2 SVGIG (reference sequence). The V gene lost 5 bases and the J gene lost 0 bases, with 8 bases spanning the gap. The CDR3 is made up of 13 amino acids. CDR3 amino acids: CAWLSYSNQPQHF. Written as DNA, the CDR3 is TGTGCCTGGTTGTCTTATAGCAATCAGCCCCAGCATTTT.

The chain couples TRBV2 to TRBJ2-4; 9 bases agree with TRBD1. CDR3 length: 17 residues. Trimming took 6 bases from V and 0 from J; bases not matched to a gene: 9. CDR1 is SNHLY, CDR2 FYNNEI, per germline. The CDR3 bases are TGTGCCAGCAGCGCCGGGACAGGGATCCTAGCCAAAAACATTCAGTACTTC. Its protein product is CASSAGTGILAKNIQYF.

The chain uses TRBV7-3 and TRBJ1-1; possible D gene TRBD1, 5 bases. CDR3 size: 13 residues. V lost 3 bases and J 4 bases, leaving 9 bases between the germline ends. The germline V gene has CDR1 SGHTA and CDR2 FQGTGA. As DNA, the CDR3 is TGTGCCAGCAGCTTGGGGGGACCCACTGAAGCTTTCTTT. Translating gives CASSLGGPTEAFF.

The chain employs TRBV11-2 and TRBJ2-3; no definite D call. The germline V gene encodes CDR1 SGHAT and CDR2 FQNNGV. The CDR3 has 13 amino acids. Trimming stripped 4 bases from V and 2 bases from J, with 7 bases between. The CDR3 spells CASSYGLTDTQYF. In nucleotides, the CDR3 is TGTGCCAGCAGCTATGGGCTCACAGATACGCAGTATTTT.

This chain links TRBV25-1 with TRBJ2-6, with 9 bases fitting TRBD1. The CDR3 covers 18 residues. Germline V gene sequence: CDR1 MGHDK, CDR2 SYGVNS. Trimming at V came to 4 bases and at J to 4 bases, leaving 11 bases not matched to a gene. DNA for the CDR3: TGTGCCAGCAGTGGGGTCCCGGGACAGGGATCAGGGGCCAACGTCCTGACTTTC. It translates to CASSGVPGQGSGANVLTF.